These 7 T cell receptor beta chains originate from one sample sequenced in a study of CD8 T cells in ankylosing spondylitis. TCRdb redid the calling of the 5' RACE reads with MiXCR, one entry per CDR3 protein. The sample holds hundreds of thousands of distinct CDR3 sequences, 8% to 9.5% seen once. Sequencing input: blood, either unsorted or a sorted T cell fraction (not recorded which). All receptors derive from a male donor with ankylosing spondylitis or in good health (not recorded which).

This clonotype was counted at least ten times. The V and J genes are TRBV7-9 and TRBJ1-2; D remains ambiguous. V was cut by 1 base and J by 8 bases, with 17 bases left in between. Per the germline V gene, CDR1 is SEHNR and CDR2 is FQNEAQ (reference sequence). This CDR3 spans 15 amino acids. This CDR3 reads CASSLDNRPAGGYTF. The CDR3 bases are TGTGCCAGCAGCTTAGATAACAGACCGGCGGGGGGCTACACCTTC.

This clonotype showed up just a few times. As DNA, the CDR3 is TGCGCCAGCAGTCCCGGGACAGGGCCGCGAAACATTCAGTACTTC. Translating gives CASSPGTGPRNIQYF. The chain links TRBV4-3 to TRBJ2-4; 9 nucleotides match TRBD1. CDR3 length: 15 amino acids. Trimming cost V 6 bases and J 6 bases; bases outside gene matches: 9. Germline V gives CDR1 LGHNA, CDR2 YSLEER.

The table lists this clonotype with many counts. The DNA for the CDR3 is TGTGCCAGCAGTTTCCTTAACAATGAGCAGTTCTTC. Translating it yields CASSFLNNEQFF. The chain links TRBV12-3 or TRBV12-4 to TRBJ2-1; D is uncertain. The ends were cut back, 3 bases at V and 5 bases at J, with 5 bases in the middle. The CDR3 contains 12 residues.

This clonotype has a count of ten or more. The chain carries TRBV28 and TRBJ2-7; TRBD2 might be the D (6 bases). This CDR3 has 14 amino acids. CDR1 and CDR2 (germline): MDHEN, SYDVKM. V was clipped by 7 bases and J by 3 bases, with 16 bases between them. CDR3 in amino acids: CASTLSVGGYEQYF. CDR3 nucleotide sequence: TGTGCCAGCACCTTATCGGTGGGGGGCTACGAGCAGTACTTC.

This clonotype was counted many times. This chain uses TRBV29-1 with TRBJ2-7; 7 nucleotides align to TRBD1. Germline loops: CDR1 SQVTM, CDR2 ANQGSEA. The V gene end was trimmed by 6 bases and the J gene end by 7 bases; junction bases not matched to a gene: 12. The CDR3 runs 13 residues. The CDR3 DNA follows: TGCAGCGTCTCATTCGACAGGGTCCGGGAGCAGTACTTC. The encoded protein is CSVSFDRVREQYF.

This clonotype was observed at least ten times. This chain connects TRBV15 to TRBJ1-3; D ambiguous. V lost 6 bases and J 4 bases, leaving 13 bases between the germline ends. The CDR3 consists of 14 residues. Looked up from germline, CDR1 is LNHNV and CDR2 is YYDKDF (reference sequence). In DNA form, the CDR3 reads TGTGCCACCAGTCCGGGAAAAGCCGGAAACACCATATATTTT. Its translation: CATSPGKAGNTIYF.

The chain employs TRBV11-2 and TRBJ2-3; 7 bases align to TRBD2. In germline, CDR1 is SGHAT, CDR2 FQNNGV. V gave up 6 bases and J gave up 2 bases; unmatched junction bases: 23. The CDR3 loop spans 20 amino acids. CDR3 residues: CASSYGPRAPSGESTDTQYF. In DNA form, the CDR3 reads TGTGCCAGCAGTTACGGACCCCGGGCACCTAGCGGAGAATCCACAGATACGCAGTATTTT.